The T cell receptor beta chain described here comes from a study of OX40 agonist ivuxolimab in advanced cancers. Broader study findings: At doses 0.1 to 3.0 mg/kg, CD4+ and CD8+ clones expanded.

The method was immunoSEQ multiplex PCR; TCRdb's version includes in-frame clones alone and lacks a portion of them. This repertoire shows 52,000 or so clones, 84% found once; its top ten account for almost 0.65%. Concerning this clone: Its antigen is not known.

The TCR was taken from an adult with an advanced solid tumor such as melanoma, head and neck, liver or kidney cancer. This specimen was CD4+ or CD8+ T cells sorted from blood, taken in a trial of the OX40 agonist ivuxolimab.

The CDR3 protein is CASSLAGGSSGNTIYF. For the CDR3, the DNA is TGTGCCAGCAGCTTGGCAGGGGGGTCCTCTGGAAACACCATATATTTT. This rearrangement joins TRBV5-4 to TRBJ1-3; 7 nucleotides agree with TRBD1. The CDR3 totals 16 residues. V was pared by 0 bases and J by 0 bases, with 3 bases of the junction left unmatched. The V gene's germline CDR1 is SGHNT and CDR2 YYREEE (reference sequence).